This T cell receptor beta chain is drawn from a study of shared T cell receptors in the human thymus. Assay: immunoSEQ multiplex PCR; the TCRdb copy retains only in-frame clones and omits some. In the table there are roughly 410,000 clones, 85% to 95% of which are singletons. V lost 8 bases and J 0 bases, leaving 23 bases between the germline ends. Germline CDR1 reads SNHLY; CDR2 reads FYNNEI. CDR3 length: 17 amino acids. The J gene is TRBJ2-7, the V gene TRBV2; D gene unclear. The sequencing sample was made of thymocytes. The clonotype was recovered from a human donor. The CDR3 nucleotides are TGTGCCAGCTCGAATTGGGCCGAACCGTCTCTCTCCTACGAGCAGTACTTC. Translated: CASSNWAEPSLSYEQYF.